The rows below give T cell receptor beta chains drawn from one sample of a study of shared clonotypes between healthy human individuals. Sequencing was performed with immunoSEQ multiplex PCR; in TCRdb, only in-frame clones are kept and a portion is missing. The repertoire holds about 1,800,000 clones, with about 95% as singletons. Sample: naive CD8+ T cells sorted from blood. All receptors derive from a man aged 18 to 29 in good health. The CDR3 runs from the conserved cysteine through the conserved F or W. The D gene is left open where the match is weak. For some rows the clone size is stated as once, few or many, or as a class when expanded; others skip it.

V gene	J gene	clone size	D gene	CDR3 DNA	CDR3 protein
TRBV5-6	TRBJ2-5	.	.	TGTGCCAGCAGCTTGAGTCGGACAGTGGAGACCCAGTACTTC	CASSLSRTVETQYF
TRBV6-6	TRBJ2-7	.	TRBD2	TGTGCCAGCAGCAGTGGACTAGCGGGGGGCCACGAGCAGTACTTC	CASSSGLAGGHEQYF
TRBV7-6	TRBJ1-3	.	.	TGTGCCAGCAGCGAGAGGAGCTCTGGAAACACCATATATTTT	CASSERSSGNTIYF
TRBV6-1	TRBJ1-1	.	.	TGTGCCAGCAGTGAAGAGAGTGGAACGGCATCTGGAGCTTTCTTT	CASSEESGTASGAFF
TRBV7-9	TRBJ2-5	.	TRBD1	TGTGCCAGCAGCACGTGGGACAGACCCAGTCAAGAGACCCAGTACTTC	CASSTWDRPSQETQYF
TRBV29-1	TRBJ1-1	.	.	TGCAGCGTTGATGAGTTGCGGGCTGAAGCTTTCTTT	CSVDELRAEAFF
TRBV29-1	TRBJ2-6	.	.	TGCAGCGTGCGGGACAGCTTCTCTGGGGCCAACGTCCTGACTTTC	CSVRDSFSGANVLTF
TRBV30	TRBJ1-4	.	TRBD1	TGTGCCTGGAGTCCAGGGGGTAATGAAAAACTGTTTTTT	CAWSPGGNEKLFF
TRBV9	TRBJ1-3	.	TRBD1	TGTGCCAGCAGCGTAGAGGGGGGACAGCCCTATTCTGGAAACACCATATATTTT	CASSVEGGQPYSGNTIYF
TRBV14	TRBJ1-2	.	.	TGTGCCAGCAGCCAAGGTATTTACTATGGCTACACCTTC	CASSQGIYYGYTF
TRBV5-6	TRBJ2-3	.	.	TGTGCCAGCACCGATAATCGGGGAACAGATACGCAGTATTTT	CASTDNRGTDTQYF
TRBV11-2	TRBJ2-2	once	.	TGTGCCAGCAGCTACAGGCGACTGAACACCGGGGAGCTGTTTTTT	CASSYRRLNTGELFF
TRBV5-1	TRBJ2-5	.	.	TGCGCCAGCAGCCAGATATCCGTAGCGCCTCACCAAGAGACCCAGTACTTC	CASSQISVAPHQETQYF
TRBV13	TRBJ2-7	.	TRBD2	TGTGCCAGCAGCTCAGCGGGATCCTACGAGCAGTACTTC	CASSSAGSYEQYF
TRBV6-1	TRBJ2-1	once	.	TGTGCCAGCAGTGAAGTCGTCGGCCAGCTCTACAATGAGCAGTTCTTC	CASSEVVGQLYNEQFF
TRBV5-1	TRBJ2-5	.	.	TGCGCCAGCAGCTTTTGGAATTTAGAGACCCAGTACTTC	CASSFWNLETQYF
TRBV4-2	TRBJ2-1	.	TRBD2	TGTGCCAGCAGCCAAGTGGGACTAGCGGGGGGGTCCGATGAGCAGTTCTTC	CASSQVGLAGGSDEQFF
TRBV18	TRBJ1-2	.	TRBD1	TGTGCCAGCTCAAAGACAGGGGGCACAGATGGCTACACCTTC	CASSKTGGTDGYTF
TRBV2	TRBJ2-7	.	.	TGTGCCAGCAGCTATGGGACCTACGAGCAGTACTTC	CASSYGTYEQYF
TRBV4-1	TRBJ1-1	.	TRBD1	TGCGCCAGCAGCCCGACAGGGGGCAACGAAGCTTTCTTT	CASSPTGGNEAFF
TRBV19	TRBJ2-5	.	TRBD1	TGTGCCAGTAGTATTGACCAACAGGGGGAGACCCAGTACTTC	CASSIDQQGETQYF
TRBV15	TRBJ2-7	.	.	TGTGCCACCACGCTACAATTAGGGGGCGAGCAGTACTTC	CATTLQLGGEQYF
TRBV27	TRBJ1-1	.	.	TGTGCCAGCAGTTTTTTGGGCCGAGAAGCTTTCTTT	CASSFLGREAFF
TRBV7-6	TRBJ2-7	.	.	TGTGCCAGCAGCTTAGGGGGGGCGGGCGAGCAGTACTTC	CASSLGGAGEQYF
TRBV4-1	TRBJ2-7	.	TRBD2	TGCGCCAGCAGCCAAACTAGCGGGGGGGCCTACGAGCAGTACTTC	CASSQTSGGAYEQYF
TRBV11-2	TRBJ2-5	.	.	TGTGCCAGCAGCTCCTCCCAGGACAGTAGAACCCCGGAGACCCAGTACTTC	CASSSSQDSRTPETQYF
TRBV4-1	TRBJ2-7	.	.	TGCGCCAGCAGCCAAGAAGATGGCAGGCCCTACGAGCAGTACTTC	CASSQEDGRPYEQYF
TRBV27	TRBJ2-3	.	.	TGTGCCAGCAGGTACCCTGGGGGGGATACGCAGTATTTT	CASRYPGGDTQYF
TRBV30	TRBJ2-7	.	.	TGTGCCTGGAGTAAAGGGTCATTCTCCTACGAGCAGTACTTC	CAWSKGSFSYEQYF
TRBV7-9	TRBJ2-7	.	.	TGTGCCAGCAGTCCCGGGACAAGGGATTACGAGCAGTACTTC	CASSPGTRDYEQYF
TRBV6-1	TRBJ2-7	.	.	TGTGCCAGCAGTGATCTCGCTTACACCTACGAGCAGTACTTC	CASSDLAYTYEQYF
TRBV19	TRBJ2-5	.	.	TGTGCCAGTAGTAGCCGGTCATCAGAGACCCAGTACTTC	CASSSRSSETQYF
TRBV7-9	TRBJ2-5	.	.	TGTGCCAGCAGCTTAGGAGGGACCGAAGAGACCCAGTACTTC	CASSLGGTEETQYF
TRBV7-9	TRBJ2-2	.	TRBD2	TGTGCCAGCAGCGGAAAGCGGGAGTGGGAGCTGTTTTTT	CASSGKREWELFF
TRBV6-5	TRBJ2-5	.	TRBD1	TGTGCCAGCAGTTACTCTACAGGGGAAGGAGAGACCCAGTACTTC	CASSYSTGEGETQYF
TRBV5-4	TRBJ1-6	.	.	TGTGCCAGCAGTTGGATTACCGGGACGGAGGATAATTCACCCCTCCACTTT	CASSWITGTEDNSPLHF
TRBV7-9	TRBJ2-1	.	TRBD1	TGTGCCAGCAGCCCGATGGGACAGTTAGGCGATGAGCAGTTCTTC	CASSPMGQLGDEQFF
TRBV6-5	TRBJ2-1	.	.	TGTGCCAGCAGTTACTCCTTCGACGGTCACAATGAGCAGTTCTTC	CASSYSFDGHNEQFF
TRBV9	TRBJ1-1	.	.	TGTGCCAGCAGCGTAGGGGAGGCAGGGTGGACTGAAGCTTTCTTT	CASSVGEAGWTEAFF
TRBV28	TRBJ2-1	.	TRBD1	TGTGCCAGCAGTTTACGAGGGACAGGGGGGTTCAATGAGCAGTTCTTC	CASSLRGTGGFNEQFF
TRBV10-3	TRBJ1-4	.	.	TGTGCCATCAGTGAGTCGCGGGCCGTTGCAACTAATGAAAAACTGTTTTTT	CAISESRAVATNEKLFF
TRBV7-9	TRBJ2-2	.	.	TGTGCCAGCAGCTTAGTAAGCACCGGGGAGCTGTTTTTT	CASSLVSTGELFF
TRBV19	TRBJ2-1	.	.	TGTGCCAGTAGCACCGGCAATGAGCAGTTCTTC	CASSTGNEQFF
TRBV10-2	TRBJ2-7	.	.	TGCGCCAGCACAGCGAGGCAGACCTACGAGCAGTACTTC	CASTARQTYEQYF
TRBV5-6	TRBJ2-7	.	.	TGTGCCAGCAGCTTACAATCCTACGAGCAGTACTTC	CASSLQSYEQYF
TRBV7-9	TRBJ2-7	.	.	TGTGCCAGCAGCTTAGCAGGGGGCTCCTACGAGCAGTACTTC	CASSLAGGSYEQYF
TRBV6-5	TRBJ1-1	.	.	TGTGCCAGCAGAACGCAGGGAAGCACTGAAGCTTTCTTT	CASRTQGSTEAFF
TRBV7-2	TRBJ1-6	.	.	TGTGCCAGCAGCTCCCGGAGCGGAATCAGCTCCTATAATTCACCCCTCCACTTT	CASSSRSGISSYNSPLHF
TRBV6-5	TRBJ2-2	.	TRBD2	TGTGCCAGCAGTTTGCTAGCGGGAGTTGGGGGGGAGCTGTTTTTT	CASSLLAGVGGELFF
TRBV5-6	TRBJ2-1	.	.	TGTGCCAGCAGTGAAGTCGTTGGTGAGCAGTTCTTC	CASSEVVGEQFF
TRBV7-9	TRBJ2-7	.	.	TGTGCCAGCAGCTCAGGGGAATTTTACGAGCAGTACTTC	CASSSGEFYEQYF
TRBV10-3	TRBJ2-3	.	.	TGTGCCATCAGTGAGGGGCTAGAGGGGACTCTAGATACGCAGTATTTT	CAISEGLEGTLDTQYF
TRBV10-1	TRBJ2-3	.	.	TGCGCCAGCAGTGACCTAGCAGCAGATACGCAGTATTTT	CASSDLAADTQYF
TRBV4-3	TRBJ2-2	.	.	TGCGCCAGCAGCCAAGATCGGGGGTTCGGGGAGCTGTTTTTT	CASSQDRGFGELFF
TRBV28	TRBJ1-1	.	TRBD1	TGTGCCAGCAGTTTAGAGGCAGGGGGGAACACTGAAGCTTTCTTT	CASSLEAGGNTEAFF
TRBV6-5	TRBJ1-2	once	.	TGTGCCAGCAGTTACTCGGTGGGGGAGGAAGACTATGGCTACACCTTC	CASSYSVGEEDYGYTF
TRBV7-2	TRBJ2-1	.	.	TGTGCCAGCATTCAGACGAGTGAGCAGTTCTTC	CASIQTSEQFF
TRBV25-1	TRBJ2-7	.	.	TGTGCCAGCAGTGAGGGGGCAGGGACGTACTACGAGCAGTACTTC	CASSEGAGTYYEQYF
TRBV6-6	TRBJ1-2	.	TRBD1	TGTGCCAGCAGCGACAGGGCATACGGCTACACCTTC	CASSDRAYGYTF